The 26 T cell receptor beta chains given below trace back to one sample, sequenced in a study of control samples from healthy donors and cancer patients. This table comes from immunoSEQ multiplex PCR, and its TCRdb copy is limited to in-frame clones, with some not included. This repertoire shows about 110,000 clones, around 87% found once; its top ten account for 3.7%. The sample comprised PBMCs. The receptors were gathered from a woman in her sixties or seventies with lung cancer.

The V gene is TRBV7-3, the J gene TRBJ2-2, with D possibly matching TRBD1 (6 bases). V shed 5 bases and J shed 11 bases, with 15 bases lying between them. This CDR3 spans 13 amino acids. The V gene's germline CDR1 is SGHTA and CDR2 FQGTGA. CDR3 sequence: CASSRGHGYELFF. The CDR3 bases are TGTGCCAGCAGCCGGGGACATGGTTATGAGCTGTTTTTT.

This chain uses TRBV11-3 with TRBJ2-1; TRBD1 matches at 7 bases. V shed 7 bases, J shed 9 bases, and the junction held 3 bases outside the gene matches. The CDR3 totals 11 residues. The germline V gene encodes CDR1 SGHNT and CDR2 YENEEA. Here the CDR3 reads CASKRTGEQFF. CDR3 coding DNA: TGTGCCAGCAAAAGGACAGGTGAGCAGTTCTTC.

CDR3 sequence: CASSFSGTSDYTDTQYF. In nucleotides, the CDR3 is TGTGCCAGCAGCTTCTCCGGGACTAGCGATTACACAGATACGCAGTATTTT. The chain uses TRBV5-6 and TRBJ2-3; 10 bases align to TRBD2. V shed 2 bases and J 2 bases; nucleotides not matched to a gene: 8. The CDR3 spans 17 residues. Germline V gene lookup returns CDR1 SGHDT and CDR2 YYEEEE.

J is TRBJ2-1 and V is TRBV5-1; D is possibly TRBD1 or TRBD2 (5 bases each). CDR1 SGHRS and CDR2 YFSETQ come from the germline V gene. CDR3 length: 16 amino acids. Trimming cost V 0 bases and J 0 bases, with 10 bases left between them. The DNA of the CDR3 is TGCGCCAGCAGCTTGGCCGAGGGGAGCTCCTACAATGAGCAGTTCTTC. This codes for CASSLAEGSSYNEQFF.

The rearrangement joins TRBV18 to TRBJ1-4; D remains unclear. Germline CDR1 reads KGHSH; CDR2 reads LQKENI. Trimming removed 3 bases at V and 0 bases at J, with 14 bases between. The CDR3 is made up of 17 amino acids. The CDR3 loop is CASSPPTGGPTNEKLFF. The CDR3 DNA reads TGTGCCAGCTCACCTCCCACCGGTGGACCAACTAATGAAAAACTGTTTTTT.

The V call is TRBV24-1, the J call TRBJ2-3; D not certain. Germline-derived CDR1 and CDR2 are KGHDR and SFDVKD. This CDR3 region has 13 residues. Trimming removed 5 bases from V and 4 bases from J, with 9 bases in between. DNA of the CDR3: TGTGCCACCAGTGGTTGGGCGTCAGATACGCAGTATTTT. This codes for CATSGWASDTQYF.

The chain links TRBV6-4 to TRBJ2-5, with D perhaps TRBD2 (6 bases). The CDR3 is 14 amino acids. Trimming took off 2 bases at V and 9 bases at J, with 16 bases between the two ends. In germline, CDR1 is MRHNA, CDR2 SNTAGT. This CDR3 reads CASSDVAGSGPQYF. CDR3 coding DNA: TGTGCCAGCAGTGACGTCGCGGGGTCGGGGCCCCAGTACTTC.

The CDR3 bases are TGTGCCAGCAAGATGGGTAGCCTCGAGCAGTACTTC. Translating gives CASKMGSLEQYF. The V gene is TRBV6-5, the J gene TRBJ2-7; D gene uncertain. The germline V gene encodes CDR1 MNHEY and CDR2 SVGAGI. The CDR3 has 12 amino acids. V was pared by 7 bases and J by 6 bases, with 13 bases between.

The chain carries TRBV18 and TRBJ2-1; D uncertain. This CDR3 spans 12 amino acids. Germline values: CDR1 KGHSH, CDR2 LQKENI. Between the trimmed V and J ends, which lost 3 bases and 6 bases, there was a span of 6 bases. The CDR3 loop reads CASSPASNEQFF. CDR3 nucleotides: TGTGCCAGCTCACCGGCGAGCAATGAGCAGTTCTTC.

The rearrangement joins TRBV7-2 to TRBJ2-1, with 7 bases fitting TRBD1. The length of the CDR3 is 14 residues. Germline V gene data show CDR1 as SGHTA and CDR2 as FQGNSA. V was pared by 3 bases and J by 2 bases, with 1 base of the junction left unmatched. The CDR3 sequence: CASSLTGTYNEQFF. As DNA, the CDR3 is TGTGCCAGCAGCTTGACAGGGACCTACAATGAGCAGTTCTTC. The complete variable domain, with remaining parts taken from reference TRBV7-2 and TRBJ2-1, reads GAGVSQSPSNKVTEKGKDVELRCDPISGHTALYWYRQSLGQGLEFLIYFQGNSAPDKSGLPSDRFSAERTGGSVSTLTIQRTQQEDSAVYLCASSLTGTYNEQFFGPGTRLTVL.

The gene calls are TRBV30 and TRBJ2-3; 12 bases align to TRBD2. The CDR3 sequence is 15 residues long. Per germline, CDR1 GTSNPN and CDR2 SVGIG (reference sequence). Trimming removed 1 base from V and 4 bases from J; junction bases left unmatched: 3. As DNA, the CDR3 is TGTGCCTGGAGTGGGACTAGCGGGAACCCAGATACGCAGTATTTT. It specifies CAWSGTSGNPDTQYF.

This chain uses TRBV4-3 with TRBJ1-2; 10 bases map to TRBD1. The CDR3 has 14 amino acids. Germline V CDR1 and CDR2: LGHNA, YSLEER. The junction had 3 bases not matched to a gene; V was cut back by 1 base and J by 7 bases. CDR3 sequence (DNA): TGCGCCAGCAGCCAAGTAGACAGGGGGCTTGGCTACACCTTC. Its protein product is CASSQVDRGLGYTF.

This chain links TRBV6-6 with TRBJ2-3; the D call may be TRBD1 or TRBD2 (6 bases each). This CDR3 spans 12 amino acids. With 5 bases removed from V and 6 bases from J, the gap between germline ends came to 9 bases. The V gene's germline CDR1 is MNHNY and CDR2 SVGAGI (reference sequence). CDR3 sequence: CASSPGADTQYF. CDR3 bases: TGTGCCAGCAGTCCGGGGGCGGATACGCAGTATTTT.

The V gene is TRBV19, the J gene TRBJ2-2, with a tentative D call TRBD2 (6 bases). This CDR3 has 16 residues. V was cut by 8 bases and J by 2 bases, with 18 bases left in between. The germline gives CDR1 LNHDA, CDR2 SQIVND (reference sequence). The CDR3 DNA reads TGTGCCAGTTCCATCGGGACTCTGGAAAACACCGGGGAGCTGTTTTTT. It yields the protein CASSIGTLENTGELFF.

The table lists this clone with a few counts. CDR3 in amino acids: CASSDRVGQPQHF. The CDR3 DNA follows: TGTGCCAGCAGTGACCGGGTAGGTCAGCCCCAGCATTTT. This chain joins TRBV6-4 and TRBJ1-5; D gene unclear. CDR1 MRHNA and CDR2 SNTAGT come from the germline V gene. V was trimmed by 2 bases and J by 6 bases, leaving 8 bases between them. The CDR3 extends over 13 amino acids.

The chain couples TRBV19 to TRBJ1-3, with 7 bases fitting TRBD1. V trimming: 2 bases; J trimming: 0 bases; junction bases outside the gene matches: 7. CDR1 LNHDA and CDR2 SQIVND come from the germline V gene (reference sequence). There are 17 residues in the CDR3. CDR3 nucleotides: TGTGCCAGTAGTATAAAGGCAGGGGGGGACTCTGGAAACACCATATATTTT. This codes for CASSIKAGGDSGNTIYF.

J is TRBJ1-6 and V is TRBV7-3; 7 bases line up with TRBD1. Germline values: CDR1 SGHTA, CDR2 FQGTGA. CDR3 length: 16 amino acids. Trimming at V came to 0 bases and at J to 7 bases, leaving 6 bases not matched to a gene. The CDR3 coding sequence is TGTGCCAGCAGCTTAACAGGGACAGACGGAAATTCACCCCTCCACTTT. Translation: CASSLTGTDGNSPLHF.

The V call is TRBV13, the J call TRBJ1-1; D is unresolved. Trimming removed 1 base at V and 5 bases at J, with 8 bases between. CDR3 length: 13 residues. The V gene's germline CDR1 is PRHDT and CDR2 FYEKMQ (reference sequence). The CDR3 reads CASSLEGGTEAFF. Here the CDR3 DNA reads TGTGCCAGCAGCTTAGAGGGAGGGACTGAAGCTTTCTTT. The full variable domain, in which reference TRBV13 and TRBJ1-1 provide the parts outside the CDR3, is AAGVIQSPRHLIKEKRETATLKCYPIPRHDTVYWYQQGPGQDPQFLISFYEKMQSDKGSIPDRFSAQQFSDYHSELNMSSLELGDSALYFCASSLEGGTEAFFGQGTRLTVV.

This clone appeared once. The chain's CDR3 is CASSINTGATEAFF. The CDR3 nucleotides read TGTGCCAGCAGCATTAATACAGGGGCCACTGAAGCTTTCTTT. V and J are TRBV7-9 and TRBJ1-1, with 7 bases matching TRBD1. V was clipped by 5 bases and J by 4 bases; unmatched bases: 7. This CDR3 is built from 14 residues. Germline V gene data show CDR1 as SEHNR and CDR2 as FQNEAQ (reference sequence). The whole variable domain, filled in from reference TRBV7-9 and TRBJ1-1, reads DTGVSQNPRHKITKRGQNVTFRCDPISEHNRLYWYRQTLGQGPEFLTYFQNEAQLEKSRLLSDRFSAERPKGSFSTLEIQRTEQGDSAMYLCASSINTGATEAFFGQGTRLTVV.

This sequence joins TRBV6-5 and TRBJ2-6; D gene unclear. The CDR3 consists of 14 residues. V was trimmed by 8 bases and J by 0 bases, leaving 8 bases between them. Germline assignment: CDR1 MNHEY and CDR2 SVGAGI. CDR3 sequence (DNA): TGTGCCAGCTACAGTCTCTCTGGGGCCAACGTCCTGACTTTC. The encoded protein is CASYSLSGANVLTF.

The rearrangement uses TRBV28 and TRBJ2-1; no definite D call. CDR1 and CDR2 from the germline V gene are MDHEN and SYDVKM. The CDR3 length is 12 residues. The V and J ends lost 1 base and 10 bases respectively, with 8 bases between them. This CDR3 is CASSLLFGEQFF. The CDR3 DNA sequence: TGTGCCAGCAGTTTATTGTTTGGAGAGCAGTTCTTC.

This rearrangement joins TRBV7-3 to TRBJ1-1; no clear D gene. Germline lookup yields CDR1 SGHTA and CDR2 FQGTGA. This CDR3 contains 14 residues. With 1 base removed from V and 6 bases from J, the gap between germline ends came to 12 bases. CDR3 sequence: CASSLSPAVAEAFF. As DNA, the CDR3 is TGTGCCAGCAGCTTAAGCCCAGCCGTAGCTGAAGCTTTCTTT.

The CDR3 is CASIGPGTNTEAFF. The DNA for the CDR3 is TGCGCCAGCATTGGCCCAGGGACGAACACTGAAGCTTTCTTT. The chain is built from TRBV5-1 and TRBJ1-1; TRBD1 is a possible D gene (5 bases). Trimming removed 6 bases from V and 1 base from J, with 13 bases in between. The CDR3 is 14 amino acids. Germline CDR1 reads SGHRS; CDR2 reads YFSETQ.

The V call is TRBV19, the J call TRBJ1-5, with 9 bases aligning to TRBD1. Trimming cost V 6 bases and J 0 bases; bases outside gene matches: 3. This CDR3 has 15 residues. Germline V gives CDR1 LNHDA, CDR2 SQIVND (reference sequence). The CDR3 nucleotides are TGTGCCAGTAGCCCGGGACAGGGTAGCAATCAGCCCCAGCATTTT. This gives the protein CASSPGQGSNQPQHF. The full variable domain, its missing parts supplied by reference TRBV19 and TRBJ1-5, is DGGITQSPKYLFRKEGQNVTLSCEQNLNHDAMYWYRQDPGQGLRLIYYSQIVNDFQKGDIAEGYSVSREKKESFPLTVTSAQKNPTAFYLCASSPGQGSNQPQHFGDGTRLSIL.

This chain links TRBV19 with TRBJ2-1, with D tentatively TRBD2 (6 bases). CDR1 LNHDA and CDR2 SQIVND come from the germline V gene (reference sequence). V was cut by 4 bases and J by 8 bases, with 18 bases left in between. This CDR3 region has 15 residues. The chain's CDR3 is CASSSGGGGSDEQFF. The CDR3 bases are TGTGCCAGTAGTAGCGGCGGTGGGGGGTCGGATGAGCAGTTCTTC.

V usage is TRBV5-8 and J usage is TRBJ1-6, with 7 bases fitting TRBD1. CDR1 SGHTS and CDR2 YDEGEE come from the germline V gene. Unmatched junction bases numbered 9, after V lost 7 bases and J lost 8 bases. This CDR3 has 14 residues. The CDR3 loop is CASGASQGDSPLHF. DNA for the CDR3: TGTGCCAGCGGGGCATCGCAGGGGGATTCACCCCTCCACTTT.